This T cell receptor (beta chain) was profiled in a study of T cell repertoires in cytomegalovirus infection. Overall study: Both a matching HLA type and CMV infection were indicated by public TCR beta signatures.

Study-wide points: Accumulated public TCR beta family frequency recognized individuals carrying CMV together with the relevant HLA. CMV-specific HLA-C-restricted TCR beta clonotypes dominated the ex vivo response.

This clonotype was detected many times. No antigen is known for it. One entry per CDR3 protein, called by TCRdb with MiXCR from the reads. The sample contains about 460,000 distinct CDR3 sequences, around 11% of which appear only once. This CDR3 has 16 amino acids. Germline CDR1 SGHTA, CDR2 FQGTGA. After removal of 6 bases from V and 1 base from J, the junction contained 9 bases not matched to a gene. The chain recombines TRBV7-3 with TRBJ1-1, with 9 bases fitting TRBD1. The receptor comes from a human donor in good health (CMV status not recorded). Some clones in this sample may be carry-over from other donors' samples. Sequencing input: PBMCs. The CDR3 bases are TGTGCCAGCAGAGATGAACAGGGGGCTCGGAACACTGAAGCTTTCTTT. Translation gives CASRDEQGARNTEAFF.